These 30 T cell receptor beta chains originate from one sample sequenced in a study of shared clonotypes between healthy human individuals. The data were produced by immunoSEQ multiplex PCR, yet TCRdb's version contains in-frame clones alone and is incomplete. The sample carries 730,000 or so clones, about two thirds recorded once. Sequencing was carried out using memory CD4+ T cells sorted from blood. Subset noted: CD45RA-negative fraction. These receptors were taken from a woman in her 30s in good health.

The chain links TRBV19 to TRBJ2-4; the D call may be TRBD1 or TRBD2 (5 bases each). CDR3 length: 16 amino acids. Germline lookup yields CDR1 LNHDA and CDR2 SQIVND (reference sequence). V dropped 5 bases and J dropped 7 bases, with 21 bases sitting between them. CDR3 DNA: TGTGCCAGTAGTGAACCCTATCGAGGGGCGAAGAACATTCAGTACTTC. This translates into CASSEPYRGAKNIQYF. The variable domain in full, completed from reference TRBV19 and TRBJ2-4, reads DGGITQSPKYLFRKEGQNVTLSCEQNLNHDAMYWYRQDPGQGLRLIYYSQIVNDFQKGDIAEGYSVSREKKESFPLTVTSAQKNPTAFYLCASSEPYRGAKNIQYFGAGTRLSVL.

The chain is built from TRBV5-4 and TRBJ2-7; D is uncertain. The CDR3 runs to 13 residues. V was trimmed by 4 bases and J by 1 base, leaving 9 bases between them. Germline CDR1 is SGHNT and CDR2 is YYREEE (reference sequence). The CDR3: CASSQGSSYEQYF. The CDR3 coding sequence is TGTGCCAGCAGCCAAGGAAGTTCCTACGAGCAGTACTTC.

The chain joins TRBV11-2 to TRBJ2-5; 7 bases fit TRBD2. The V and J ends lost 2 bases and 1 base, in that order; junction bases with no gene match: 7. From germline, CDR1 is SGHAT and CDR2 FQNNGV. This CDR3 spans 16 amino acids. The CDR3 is CASSLWPSGIQETQYF. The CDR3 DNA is TGTGCCAGCAGCTTATGGCCTAGCGGTATCCAAGAGACCCAGTACTTC.

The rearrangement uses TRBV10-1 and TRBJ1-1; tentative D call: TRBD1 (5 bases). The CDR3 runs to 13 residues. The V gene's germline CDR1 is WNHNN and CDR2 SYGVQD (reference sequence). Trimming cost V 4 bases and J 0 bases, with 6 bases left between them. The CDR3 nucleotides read TGCGCCAGCAGTGGACAGTTGAACACTGAAGCTTTCTTT. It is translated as CASSGQLNTEAFF.

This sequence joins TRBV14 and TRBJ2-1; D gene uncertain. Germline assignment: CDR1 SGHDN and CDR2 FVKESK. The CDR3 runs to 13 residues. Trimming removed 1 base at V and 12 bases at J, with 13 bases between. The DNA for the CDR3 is TGTGCCAGCAGCCAAGTCGGCGTGGAGTCGCAGTTCTTC. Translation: CASSQVGVESQFF.

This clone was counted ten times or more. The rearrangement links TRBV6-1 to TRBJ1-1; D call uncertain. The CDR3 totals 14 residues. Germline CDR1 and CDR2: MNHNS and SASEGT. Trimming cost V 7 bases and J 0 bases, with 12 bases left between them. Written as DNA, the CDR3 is TGTGCCAGCACGCAACGAGCTATGAACACTGAAGCTTTCTTT. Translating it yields CASTQRAMNTEAFF.

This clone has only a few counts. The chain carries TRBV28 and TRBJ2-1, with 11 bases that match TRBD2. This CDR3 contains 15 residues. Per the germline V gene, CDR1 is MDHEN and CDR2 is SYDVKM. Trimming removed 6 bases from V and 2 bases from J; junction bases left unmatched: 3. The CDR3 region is CASRGSGRAYNEQFF. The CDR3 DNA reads TGTGCCAGCAGGGGTAGCGGGAGGGCCTACAATGAGCAGTTCTTC.

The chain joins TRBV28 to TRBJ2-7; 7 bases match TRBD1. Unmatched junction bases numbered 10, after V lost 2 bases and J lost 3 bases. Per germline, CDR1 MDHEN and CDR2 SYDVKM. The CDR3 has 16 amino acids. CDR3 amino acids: CASSLRTTGKIYEQYF. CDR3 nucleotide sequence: TGTGCCAGCAGTTTAAGGACGACAGGGAAGATCTACGAGCAGTACTTC.

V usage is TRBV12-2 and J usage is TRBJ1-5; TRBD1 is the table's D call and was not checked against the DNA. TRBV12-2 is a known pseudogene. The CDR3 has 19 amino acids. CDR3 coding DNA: TGTGCAAGTCGCTACCTTCATCCAGGGGGCCGGAGCAGCAATCAGCCCCAGCATTTT. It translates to CASRYLHPGGRSSNQPQHF.

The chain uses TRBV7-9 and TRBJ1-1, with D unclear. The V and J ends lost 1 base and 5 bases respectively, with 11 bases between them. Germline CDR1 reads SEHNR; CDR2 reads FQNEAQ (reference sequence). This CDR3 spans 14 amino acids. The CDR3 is CASSLGRGRTEAFF. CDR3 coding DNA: TGTGCCAGCAGCTTAGGCCGGGGTAGGACTGAAGCTTTCTTT.

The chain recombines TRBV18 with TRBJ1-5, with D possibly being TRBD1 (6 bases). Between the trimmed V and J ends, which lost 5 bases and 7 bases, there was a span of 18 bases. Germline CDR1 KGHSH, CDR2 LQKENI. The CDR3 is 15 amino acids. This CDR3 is CASSDITGTDQPQHF. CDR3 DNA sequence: TGTGCCAGCTCAGATATTACAGGGACGGACCAGCCCCAGCATTTT. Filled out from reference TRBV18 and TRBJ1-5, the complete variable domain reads NAGVMQNPRHLVRRRGQEARLRCSPMKGHSHVYWYRQLPEEGLKFMVYLQKENIIDESGMPKERFSAEFPKEGPSILRIQQVVRGDSAAYFCASSDITGTDQPQHFGDGTRLSIL.

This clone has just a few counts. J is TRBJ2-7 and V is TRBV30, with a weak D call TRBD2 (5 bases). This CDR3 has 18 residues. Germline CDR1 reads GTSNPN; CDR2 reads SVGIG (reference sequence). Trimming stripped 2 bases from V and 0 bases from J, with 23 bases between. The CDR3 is CAWSRTRVFGGISYEQYF. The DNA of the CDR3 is TGTGCCTGGAGTCGAACGCGGGTCTTTGGCGGTATCTCCTACGAGCAGTACTTC. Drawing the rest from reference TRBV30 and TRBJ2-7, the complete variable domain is SQTIHQWPATLVQPVGSPLSLECTVEGTSNPNLYWYRQAAGRGLQLLFYSVGIGQISSEVPQNLSASRPQDRQFILSSKKLLLSDSGFYLCAWSRTRVFGGISYEQYFGPGTRLTVT.

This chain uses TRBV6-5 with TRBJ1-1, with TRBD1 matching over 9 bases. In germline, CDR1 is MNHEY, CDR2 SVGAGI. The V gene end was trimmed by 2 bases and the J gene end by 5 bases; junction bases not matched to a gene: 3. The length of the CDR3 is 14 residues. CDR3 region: CASSYGTGLTEAFF. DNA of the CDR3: TGTGCCAGCAGTTACGGGACAGGGTTGACTGAAGCTTTCTTT.

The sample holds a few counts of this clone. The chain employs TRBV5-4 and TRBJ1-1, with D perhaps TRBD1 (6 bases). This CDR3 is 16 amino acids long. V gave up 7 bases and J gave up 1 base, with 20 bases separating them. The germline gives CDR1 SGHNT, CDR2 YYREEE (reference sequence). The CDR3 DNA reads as TGTGCCAGCGCTTGGGATCCCCGACAGGCGAACACTGAAGCTTTCTTT. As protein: CASAWDPRQANTEAFF.

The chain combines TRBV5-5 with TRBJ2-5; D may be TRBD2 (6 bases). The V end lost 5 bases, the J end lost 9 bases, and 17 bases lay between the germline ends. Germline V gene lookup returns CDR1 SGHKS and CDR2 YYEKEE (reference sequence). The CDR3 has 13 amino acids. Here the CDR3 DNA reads TGTGCCAGCAGAACGGGACTCGCCCGGGCCCAGTACTTC. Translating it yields CASRTGLARAQYF.

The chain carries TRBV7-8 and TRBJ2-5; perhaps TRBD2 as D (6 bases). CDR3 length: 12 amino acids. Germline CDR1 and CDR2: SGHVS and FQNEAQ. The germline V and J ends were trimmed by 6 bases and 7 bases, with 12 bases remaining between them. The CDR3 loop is CASRQSGSTQYF. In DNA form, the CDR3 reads TGTGCCAGCAGACAAAGCGGGTCGACCCAGTACTTC.

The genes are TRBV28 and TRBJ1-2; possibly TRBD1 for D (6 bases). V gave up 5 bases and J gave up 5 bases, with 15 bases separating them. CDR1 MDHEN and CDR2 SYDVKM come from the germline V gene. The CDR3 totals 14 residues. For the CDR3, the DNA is TGTGCCAGCAGTCCGCCGGGACACGGGTATGGCTACACCTTC. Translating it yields CASSPPGHGYGYTF.

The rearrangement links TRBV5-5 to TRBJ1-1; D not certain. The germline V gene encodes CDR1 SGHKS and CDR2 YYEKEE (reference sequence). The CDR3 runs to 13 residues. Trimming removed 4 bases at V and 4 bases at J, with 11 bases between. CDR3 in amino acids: CASSIQESTEAFF. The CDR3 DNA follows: TGTGCCAGCAGCATCCAGGAGAGCACTGAAGCTTTCTTT.

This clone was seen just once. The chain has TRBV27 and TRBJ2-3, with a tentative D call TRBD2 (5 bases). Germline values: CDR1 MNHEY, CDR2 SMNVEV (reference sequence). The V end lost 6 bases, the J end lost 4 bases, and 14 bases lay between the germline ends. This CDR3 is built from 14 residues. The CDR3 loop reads CASRPWGAADTQYF. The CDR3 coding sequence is TGTGCCAGCAGGCCATGGGGAGCGGCAGATACGCAGTATTTT.

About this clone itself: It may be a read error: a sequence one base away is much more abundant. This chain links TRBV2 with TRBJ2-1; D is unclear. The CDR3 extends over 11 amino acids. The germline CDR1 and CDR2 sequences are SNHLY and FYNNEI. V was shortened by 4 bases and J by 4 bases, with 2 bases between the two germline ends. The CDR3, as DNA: TGTGCCAGCAGTGCTTACAATGAGCAGTTCTTC. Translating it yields CASSAYNEQFF.

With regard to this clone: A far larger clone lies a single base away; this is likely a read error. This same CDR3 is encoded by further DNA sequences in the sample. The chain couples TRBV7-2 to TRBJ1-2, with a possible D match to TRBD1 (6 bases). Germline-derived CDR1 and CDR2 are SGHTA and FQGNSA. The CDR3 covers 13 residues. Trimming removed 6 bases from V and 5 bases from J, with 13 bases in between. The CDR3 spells CASSLGQGYGYTF. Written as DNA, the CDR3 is TGTGCCAGCAGTCTGGGACAAGGGTATGGCTACACCTTC.

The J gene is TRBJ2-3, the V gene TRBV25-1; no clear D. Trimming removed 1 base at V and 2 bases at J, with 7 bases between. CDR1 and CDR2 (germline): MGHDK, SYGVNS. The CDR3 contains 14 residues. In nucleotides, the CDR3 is TGTGCCAGCAGTGAATCGGACCCCACAGATACGCAGTATTTT. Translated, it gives CASSESDPTDTQYF.

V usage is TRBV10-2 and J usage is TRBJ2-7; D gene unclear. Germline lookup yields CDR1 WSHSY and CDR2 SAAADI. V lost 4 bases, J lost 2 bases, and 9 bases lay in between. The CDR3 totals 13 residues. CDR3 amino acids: CASSAGQAYEQYF. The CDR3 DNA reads TGCGCCAGCAGTGCCGGGCAGGCCTACGAGCAGTACTTC.

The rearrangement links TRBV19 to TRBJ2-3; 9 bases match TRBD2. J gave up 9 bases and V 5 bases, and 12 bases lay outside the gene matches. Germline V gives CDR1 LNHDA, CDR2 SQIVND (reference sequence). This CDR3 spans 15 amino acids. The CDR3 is CASSPIAGAQGTQYF. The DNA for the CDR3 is TGTGCCAGTAGTCCAATAGCGGGAGCCCAAGGGACGCAGTATTTT.

The CDR3 DNA is TGCAGTGTAGGCAGGGGGTATGGCTACACCTTC. Its protein product is CSVGRGYGYTF. The genes are TRBV20-1 and TRBJ1-2; TRBD1 matches at 7 bases. This CDR3 has 11 amino acids. J lost 5 bases, V lost 7 bases, and 4 bases had no gene match. Germline CDR1 and CDR2: DFQATT and SNEGSKA (reference sequence).

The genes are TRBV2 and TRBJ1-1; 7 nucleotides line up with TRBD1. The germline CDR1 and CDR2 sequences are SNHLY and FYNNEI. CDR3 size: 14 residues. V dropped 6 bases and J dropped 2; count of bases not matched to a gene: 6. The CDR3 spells CASRKGQSNTEAFF. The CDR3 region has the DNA TGTGCCAGCAGGAAGGGACAGTCTAACACTGAAGCTTTCTTT.

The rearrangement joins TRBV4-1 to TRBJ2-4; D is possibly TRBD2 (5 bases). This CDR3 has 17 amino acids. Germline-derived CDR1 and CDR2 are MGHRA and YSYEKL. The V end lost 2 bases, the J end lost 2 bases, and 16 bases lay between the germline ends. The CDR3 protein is CASSQPKAGGPKNIQYF. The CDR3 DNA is TGCGCCAGCAGCCAACCTAAGGCGGGCGGGCCCAAAAACATTCAGTACTTC.

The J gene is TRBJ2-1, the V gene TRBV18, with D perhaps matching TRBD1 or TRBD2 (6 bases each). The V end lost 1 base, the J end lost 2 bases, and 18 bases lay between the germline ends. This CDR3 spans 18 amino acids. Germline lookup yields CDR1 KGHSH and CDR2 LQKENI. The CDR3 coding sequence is TGTGCCAGCTCACCACTCGGGGGCGGGACACCTACCTACAATGAGCAGTTCTTC. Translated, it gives CASSPLGGGTPTYNEQFF.

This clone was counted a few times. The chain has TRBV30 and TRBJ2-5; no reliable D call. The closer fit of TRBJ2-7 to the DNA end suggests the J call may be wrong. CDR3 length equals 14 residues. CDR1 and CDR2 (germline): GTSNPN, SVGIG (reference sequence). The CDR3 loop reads CAWEITGKASEQYF. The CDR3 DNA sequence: TGTGCCTGGGAGATAACCGGTAAAGCCAGCGAGCAGTACTTC.

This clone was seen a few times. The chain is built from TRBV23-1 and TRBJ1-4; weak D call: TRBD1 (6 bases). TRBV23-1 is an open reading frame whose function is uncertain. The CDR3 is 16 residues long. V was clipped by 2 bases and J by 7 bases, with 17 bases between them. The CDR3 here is CASSQPTGTFGEKLFF. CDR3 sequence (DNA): TGCGCCAGCAGTCAACCAACCGGGACATTTGGTGAAAAACTGTTTTTT.